This entry features one TCR beta chain sequence. Its antigen target is currently unknown. The record has no base qualities; no much larger clone is one base away. CDR1 is given as SGHAT and CDR2 as FQDESV, both from the germline V gene (reference sequence). At the junction V is shortened by 5 bases and J by 4 bases, with 18 bases in between. From its cysteine to its phenylalanine, the CDR3 spans 17 amino acids. The CDR3 DNA has 51 bases and is translated from base 1. No patient had received any treatment before thyroid surgery. Using T-cell receptor beta sequencing, the researchers looked back retrospectively at clinical samples from patients, gathered between about 2011 and 2018. These data belong to a study of metastatic and nonmetastatic thyroid tumors (dated by TCRdb to between 2020 and 2021). Some background on the complete study: The researchers compared repertoires between peripheral blood samples and tumor or nodule tissue samples from patients with malignant or benign thyroid disease.

Preparation of the library involved PCR. The listed sequencing device is Illumina HiSeq 4000. High-throughput sequencing was used to profile the TCR beta-chain CDR3 region of each patient. In the authors' own workflow: Drawing on CDR3 differences between clinicopathological groups, the researchers built a classifier meant to tell apart patients with distant-metastatic papillary thyroid cancer. The Shannon index was used to assess repertoire diversity, and the Morisita-Horn index was used to assess tumor-blood repertoire similarity. TCRdb reran the public reads through fastp at Q25 and MiXCR, keeping productive beta chains. The V and J calls reflect TCRdb's pipeline rather than the authors' work. The sample data list roughly 90,000 clones, and about 16% of these were observed just once. The ten largest clonotypes hold 3.6% of the sample. Paper-wide results and their limitations: In both blood and tumor samples, TCR beta diversity was reported to be significantly higher in malignant tumors than in benign nodules.

Sequencing was done on a sample of blood. The rearranged chain carries TRBV11-1 and TRBJ1-6; the D region possibly corresponds to TRBD1 (6 bases align). This TCR was recovered from a female donor with papillary thyroid cancer or a benign thyroid nodule (not recorded which). Some clones in this sample may be carry-over from other donors' samples. The CDR3 protein sequence reads: CASSLVRGACYNSPLHF. At the DNA level, the sequence is TGTGCCAGCAGCCTAGTGCGGGGGGCGTGTTATAATTCACCCCTCCACTTT.